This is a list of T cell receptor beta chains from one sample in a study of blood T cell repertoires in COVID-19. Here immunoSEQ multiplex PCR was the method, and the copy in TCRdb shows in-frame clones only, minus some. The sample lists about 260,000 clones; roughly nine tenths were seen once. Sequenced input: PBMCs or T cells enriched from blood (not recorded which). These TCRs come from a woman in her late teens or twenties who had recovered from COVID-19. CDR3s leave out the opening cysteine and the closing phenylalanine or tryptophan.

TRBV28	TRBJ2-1	ASSSQGAGSDEQF
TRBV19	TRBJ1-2	ASSRENRVSYT
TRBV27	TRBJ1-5	ASSPRGGLGIGGGNQPQH
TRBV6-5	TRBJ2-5	ASTIAGGKETQY
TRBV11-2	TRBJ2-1	ASSLDLNLAGSYNEQF
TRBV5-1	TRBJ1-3	ASSLQGQSGNTIY
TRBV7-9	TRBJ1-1	ASSLTGKFAEAF
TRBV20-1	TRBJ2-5	SASSGLAGLQETQY
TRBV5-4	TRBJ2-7	ASSLVVGGGEQY
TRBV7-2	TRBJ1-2	ASSLGGTVPYGYT
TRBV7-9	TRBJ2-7	ASSLFAGNEQY
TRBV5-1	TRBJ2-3	ASSTSGMGDTQY
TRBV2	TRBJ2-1	ASLRTSGNEQF
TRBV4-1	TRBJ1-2	ASSQAGQGARGYT
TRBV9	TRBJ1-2	ASSVADRGYGYT
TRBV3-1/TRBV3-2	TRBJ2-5	ASSQGLLQETQY
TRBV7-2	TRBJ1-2	ASRLTGETNYGYT
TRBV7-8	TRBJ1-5	ASSLAIGTGSRGGQPQH
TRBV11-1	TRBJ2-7	ASSFSSGARYEQY
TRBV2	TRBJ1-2	ASRDRNYGYT
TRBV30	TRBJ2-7	AWSLTDRMEQY
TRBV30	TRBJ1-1	AWTTQVSTEAF
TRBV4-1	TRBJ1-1	ASSQPRRATEAF
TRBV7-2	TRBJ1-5	ASSLGRGGQPQH
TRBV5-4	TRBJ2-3	ASSTGGLADTDTQY
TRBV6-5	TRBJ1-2	ASSSPGTVYGYT
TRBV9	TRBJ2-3	ASSVRGSVADTQY
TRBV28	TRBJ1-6	ASSSDTNSPLH